Sequencing of this T cell receptor beta chain was carried out in a study of blood T cell repertoires in COVID-19. Libraries were prepared by immunoSEQ multiplex PCR; TCRdb keeps only in-frame clonotypes and omits some of them. The sample holds 100,000 or so clones; 70% to 80% are singletons and the top ten take about 20%. This receptor was identified in a man between 65 and 79 years old with active or convalescent COVID-19. Sequencing was done on a sample of peripheral blood.

CDR3 amino acids: CASSQGGNGVGDEQFF. The CDR3 bases are TGTGCCAGCAGCCAGGGGGGTAATGGGGTCGGTGATGAGCAGTTCTTC. The gene calls are TRBV4-2 and TRBJ2-1; D is perhaps TRBD2 (6 bases). Trimming took off 3 bases at V and 8 bases at J, with 20 bases between the two ends. The CDR3 covers 16 residues. CDR1 is LGHNA and CDR2 is YNFKEQ in the germline V gene.